This passage covers 24 T cell receptor beta chains from one sample sequenced in a study of cytomegalovirus exposure and HLA in healthy donors. Primers: 60 Vbeta forward and 13 Jbeta reverse. Sequenced by immunoSEQ multiplex PCR; TCRdb stores in-frame clones only, minus some. The sample contains tens of thousands of clones, about 71% of which appear only once. Sequenced: PBMCs. These receptors came from a woman in her forties or fifties in good health and CMV-seropositive.

The V gene is TRBV6-5, the J gene TRBJ1-5; 8 bases match TRBD1. Germline CDR1 is MNHEY and CDR2 is SVGAGI. This CDR3 has 14 amino acids. With V trimmed by 6 bases and J by 4 bases, 5 bases remained unmatched. CDR3 in amino acids: CASRNRGGNQPQHF. The CDR3 DNA sequence: TGTGCCAGCAGGAACAGGGGGGGAAATCAGCCCCAGCATTTT.

This clone was detected once. The chain combines TRBV27 with TRBJ1-3; D remains unclear. Germline loops: CDR1 MNHEY, CDR2 SMNVEV (reference sequence). The CDR3 extends over 14 amino acids. V was trimmed by 5 bases and J by 0 bases, leaving 8 bases between them. The CDR3 DNA follows: TGTGCCAGCAGTCGAGGGAGCTCTGGAAACACCATATATTTT. This gives the protein CASSRGSSGNTIYF.

The rearrangement uses TRBV2 and TRBJ2-6, with D tentatively TRBD2 (5 bases). This CDR3 is built from 14 residues. With 8 bases removed from V and 1 base from J, the gap between germline ends came to 9 bases. Germline CDR1 reads SNHLY; CDR2 reads FYNNEI. The chain's CDR3 is CASERESGANVLTF. The CDR3 coding sequence is TGTGCCAGCGAGAGGGAGTCTGGGGCCAACGTCCTGACTTTC.

The J gene is TRBJ1-2, the V gene TRBV25-1; 8 positions match TRBD1. There are 15 residues in the CDR3. V lost 2 bases and J lost 8; bases outside the gene matches: 10. Germline assignment: CDR1 MGHDK and CDR2 SYGVNS. CDR3 nucleotides: TGTGCCAGCAGTGAAGTACAGGGGGGGCGGGACGGCTACACCTTC. This encodes CASSEVQGGRDGYTF.

This clone was counted a few times. The CDR3 sequence: CARSSRLVDGSCTQYF. As DNA, the CDR3 is TGTGCCAGAAGCTCAAGACTAGTCGACGGATCCTGTACGCAGTATTTT. The chain has TRBV5-3 and TRBJ2-3, with D perhaps matching TRBD2 (6 bases). TRBV5-3 is identified as an open reading frame with a role that is uncertain. This CDR3 contains 16 residues. Trimming pared 3 bases from V and 8 bases from J, leaving 22 bases between.

The chain couples TRBV7-2 to TRBJ2-1, with 10 bases that match TRBD2. Germline V gene data show CDR1 as SGHTA and CDR2 as FQGNSA. With 5 bases clipped from V and 6 bases from J, the junction kept 10 bases outside the gene matches. The CDR3 length is 16 residues. The CDR3, as DNA: TGTGCCAGCAGCCCAAATCTAGCGGGAGTGGCCAATGAGCAGTTCTTC. It is translated as CASSPNLAGVANEQFF.

The rearrangement uses TRBV19 and TRBJ2-2, with TRBD2 matching over 7 bases. The CDR3 is made up of 15 amino acids. Germline V gene data show CDR1 as LNHDA and CDR2 as SQIVND (reference sequence). J was trimmed by 0 bases and V by 8 bases; bases with no gene match: 6. The DNA for the CDR3 is TGTGCCAGTCGCAGCGGGGATACGAACACCGGGGAGCTGTTTTTT. It translates to CASRSGDTNTGELFF.

In this sample, this clone turned up a few times. J is TRBJ2-7 and V is TRBV6-1; D may be TRBD1 (5 bases). CDR3 size: 14 residues. The V gene's germline CDR1 is MNHNS and CDR2 SASEGT. Trimming took off 2 bases at V and 2 bases at J, with 10 bases between the two ends. CDR3 loop: CASSEYPGTYEQYF. The CDR3 region has the DNA TGTGCCAGCAGTGAATATCCAGGGACCTACGAGCAGTACTTC.

The genes are TRBV4-3 and TRBJ2-7, with 7 bases matching TRBD1. CDR1 and CDR2 (germline): LGHNA, YSLEER. V lost 0 bases, J lost 4 bases, and 6 bases stayed unmatched. The CDR3 spans 15 residues. Here the CDR3 reads CASSQDRDRAYEQYF. The CDR3 coding sequence is TGCGCCAGCAGCCAAGATCGCGACAGGGCTTACGAGCAGTACTTC.

This chain links TRBV5-1 with TRBJ1-4; D possibly corresponds to TRBD1 (6 bases). This CDR3 has 14 amino acids. V lost 7 bases, J lost 4 bases, and 14 bases lay in between. CDR1 and CDR2 (germline): SGHRS, YFSETQ. As DNA, the CDR3 is TGCGCCAGCGGGGGTGGACAGATTAATGAAAAACTGTTTTTT. Protein product: CASGGGQINEKLFF.

The rearrangement uses TRBV4-1 and TRBJ2-7; 11 nucleotides agree with TRBD1. The junction had 8 bases not matched to a gene; V was cut back by 5 bases and J by 5 bases. Per germline, CDR1 MGHRA and CDR2 YSYEKL. The CDR3 runs to 15 residues. CDR3 DNA: TGCGCCAGCAGCGATCGGGACAGGGGGGTCGACGAGCAGTACTTC. Its protein product is CASSDRDRGVDEQYF.

The V call is TRBV6-5, the J call TRBJ1-4; D perhaps matches TRBD1 (5 bases). V was pared by 5 bases and J by 6 bases, with 10 bases between. The CDR3 length is 13 residues. Germline V gene data show CDR1 as MNHEY and CDR2 as SVGAGI. The chain's CDR3 is CASSRQMHEKLFF. Here the CDR3 DNA reads TGTGCCAGCAGTCGACAGATGCATGAAAAACTGTTTTTT.

The rearrangement joins TRBV6-5 to TRBJ2-1, with TRBD2 matching 12 bases. V gave up 4 bases and J gave up 7 bases; unmatched junction bases: 5. The CDR3 runs 15 residues. The germline V gene encodes CDR1 MNHEY and CDR2 SVGAGI. The CDR3, as DNA: TGTGCCAGCAGTTTCACCCTAGCGGGAGGGAATGAGCAGTTCTTC. Translated: CASSFTLAGGNEQFF.

The genes are TRBV7-3 and TRBJ1-1, with no clear D. In germline, CDR1 is SGHTA, CDR2 FQGTGA. This CDR3 has 13 amino acids. V was shortened by 2 bases and J by 2 bases, with 6 bases between the two germline ends. The CDR3 nucleotides read TGTGCCAGCAGCTTACACATAAACACTGAAGCTTTCTTT. Translated: CASSLHINTEAFF.

V gene TRBV4-2 combines with J gene TRBJ2-2; the match to TRBD2 covers 10 bases. The length of the CDR3 is 18 residues. Germline CDR1 is LGHNA and CDR2 is YNFKEQ. The V and J ends lost 0 bases and 4 bases, in that order; junction bases with no gene match: 8. In nucleotides, the CDR3 is TGTGCCAGCAGCCAAGATGGGGTAGCGGGGGGCCGCACCGGGGAGCTGTTTTTT. Encoded protein: CASSQDGVAGGRTGELFF.

The rearrangement joins TRBV19 to TRBJ2-1, with no clear D. V lost 5 bases and J lost 6, with 17 bases in between. The V gene's germline CDR1 is LNHDA and CDR2 SQIVND (reference sequence). The CDR3 sequence is 15 residues long. The CDR3 sequence is CASSRPTVPGNEQFF. The CDR3 region has the DNA TGTGCCAGTAGTCGGCCTACGGTTCCAGGCAATGAGCAGTTCTTC.

V and J are TRBV4-1 and TRBJ1-2; no clear D gene. The CDR3 spans 15 residues. Trimming left V 0 bases short and J 0 bases short, with 8 bases between. Germline V gene data show CDR1 as MGHRA and CDR2 as YSYEKL. The CDR3 DNA reads as TGCGCCAGCAGCCAAGATGAGGCCACTAACTATGGCTACACCTTC. It codes for CASSQDEATNYGYTF.

The CDR3 reads CASSLDSLNSPLHF. The CDR3 DNA sequence: TGTGCCAGCAGCTTGGACAGTTTGAATTCACCCCTCCACTTT. The chain couples TRBV7-9 to TRBJ1-6, with a possible D match to TRBD1 (6 bases). In germline, CDR1 is SEHNR, CDR2 FQNEAQ (reference sequence). The CDR3 sequence is 14 residues long. The V end lost 3 bases, the J end lost 7 bases, and 10 bases lay between the germline ends.

CDR3 nucleotide sequence: TGCGCCAGCAGTAACAGGGGTGACACTGAAGCTTTCTTT. Protein: CASSNRGDTEAFF. The chain couples TRBV5-1 to TRBJ1-1; 7 bases fit TRBD1. J gave up 3 bases and V 5 bases, and 4 bases lay outside the gene matches. Per germline, CDR1 SGHRS and CDR2 YFSETQ. The length of the CDR3 is 13 residues. The complete variable domain, with remaining parts taken from reference TRBV5-1 and TRBJ1-1, reads KAGVTQTPRYLIKTRGQQVTLSCSPISGHRSVSWYQQTPGQGLQFLFEYFSETQRNKGNFPGRFSGRQFSNSRSEMNVSTLELGDSALYLCASSNRGDTEAFFGQGTRLTVV.

This clone was counted between two and nine times. The J gene is TRBJ2-7, the V gene TRBV7-9, with D possibly TRBD1 on 6 matching bases. From germline, CDR1 is SEHNR and CDR2 FQNEAQ (reference sequence). This CDR3 has 14 amino acids. With 5 bases removed from V and 4 bases from J, the gap between germline ends came to 15 bases. This CDR3 is CASSQTQGLYEQYF. The CDR3 DNA reads TGTGCCAGCAGCCAAACACAGGGCCTTTACGAGCAGTACTTC.

This chain connects TRBV7-2 to TRBJ2-7; 8 bases are shared with TRBD1. The CDR3 totals 16 residues. The V and J ends lost 2 bases and 5 bases, in that order; junction bases with no gene match: 11. CDR1 SGHTA and CDR2 FQGNSA come from the germline V gene. CDR3 residues: CASSLRLAGGSHEQYF. In nucleotides, the CDR3 is TGTGCCAGCAGCTTACGTTTGGCAGGGGGCAGCCACGAGCAGTACTTC.

This sequence joins TRBV2 and TRBJ2-5; tentatively, D is TRBD2 (7 bases). CDR1 is SNHLY and CDR2 is FYNNEI in the germline V gene. The ends were cut back, 5 bases at V and 6 bases at J, with 22 bases in the middle. The CDR3 is 16 residues long. CDR3 region: CASSRPIRGADQTQYF. Written as DNA, the CDR3 is TGTGCCAGCAGTAGACCGATCCGGGGGGCCGATCAGACCCAGTACTTC.

The chain recombines TRBV21-1 with TRBJ1-4; the table's D call TRBD1 went unverified against the DNA. TRBV21-1 is labeled a pseudogene. The CDR3 contains 15 residues. The CDR3 protein is CASSTNRGRNEKLFF. CDR3 nucleotides: TGTGCCAGCAGCACTAACAGGGGCCGTAATGAAAAACTGTTTTTT.

This clone has only a few counts. CDR3 nucleotides: TGCAGCGTAGCAGTAGGGGCCCCCTATGGCTACACCTTC. This sequence encodes CSVAVGAPYGYTF. The rearrangement links TRBV29-1 to TRBJ1-2; D possibly corresponds to TRBD1 (5 bases). CDR3 length: 13 amino acids. Trimming left V 6 bases short and J 4 bases short, with 15 bases between. Germline V gene lookup returns CDR1 SQVTM and CDR2 ANQGSEA.